The rows below give T cell receptor beta chains drawn from one sample of a study of cytomegalovirus exposure and HLA in healthy donors. Libraries were prepared by immunoSEQ multiplex PCR; TCRdb keeps only in-frame clonotypes and omits some of them. The repertoire has about 140,000 clones, roughly 80% of them found once; the top ten carry 10% to 12%. Sequenced sample: PBMCs. The receptors shown here come from a man in his late teens or twenties in good health and CMV-seropositive. CDR3s include the opening cysteine and the closing phenylalanine or tryptophan. A D gene is named only where the DNA matches it firmly. Clone size is not always given. Where it is, it says once, few, many or a class for expanded clones.

.	TRBV14	TRBJ2-1	16	.	CASSQDLGRVVNEQFF	TGTGCCAGCAGCCAAGATTTGGGCAGGGTTGTTAATGAGCAGTTCTTC
TRBD1	TRBV15	TRBJ2-5	16	.	CATSKRTARGPETQYF	TGTGCCACCTCCAAGAGGACAGCAAGGGGGCCGGAGACCCAGTACTTC
.	TRBV29-1	TRBJ2-5	14	.	CSVVLLYFQETQYF	TGCAGCGTTGTTCTCTTATACTTCCAAGAGACCCAGTACTTC
.	TRBV6-1	TRBJ1-2	13	.	CASIEGHDYGYTF	TGTGCCAGCATCGAGGGACACGACTATGGCTACACCTTC
.	TRBV30	TRBJ1-4	13	.	CAWREAPNEKLFF	TGTGCCTGGAGAGAAGCTCCTAATGAAAAACTGTTTTTT
.	TRBV5-4	TRBJ2-1	19	.	CASSLAGELGGRYYNEQFF	TGTGCCAGCAGCTTAGCAGGGGAACTGGGCGGGAGATACTACAATGAGCAGTTCTTC
TRBD1	TRBV5-1	TRBJ2-7	20	.	CASSLYPPGTGVMPTYEQYF	TGCGCCAGCAGCTTGTATCCGCCAGGGACAGGGGTCATGCCGACCTACGAGCAGTACTTC
TRBD2	TRBV5-1	TRBJ2-7	16	.	CARSPTAGTSSYEQYF	TGCGCCCGCAGCCCGACGGCCGGGACTAGCTCCTACGAGCAGTACTTC
.	TRBV19	TRBJ2-1	12	few	CATIDYYNEQFF	TGTGCCACGATAGACTACTACAATGAGCAGTTCTTC
.	TRBV6-5	TRBJ2-7	14	.	CASTSSGVVAEQYF	TGTGCCAGCACCTCCTCGGGGGTGGTTGCCGAGCAGTACTTC
TRBD2	TRBV30	TRBJ2-7	13	.	CAWMWTSGSEQYF	TGTGCCTGGATGTGGACTAGCGGAAGCGAGCAGTACTTC
TRBD1	TRBV5-6	TRBJ2-7	17	.	CASSLSLGQGASYEQYF	TGTGCCAGCAGCTTGTCCCTGGGACAGGGGGCTTCCTACGAGCAGTACTTC
.	TRBV11-2	TRBJ1-1	14	.	CASSVGRGSTEAFF	TGTGCCAGCAGCGTGGGACGGGGGAGTACTGAAGCTTTCTTT
.	TRBV6-5	TRBJ2-7	13	.	CASSFRGHVGQYF	TGTGCCAGCAGTTTCAGGGGCCATGTCGGGCAGTACTTC
.	TRBV27	TRBJ2-6	15	few	CASSLGGPVANVLTF	TGTGCCAGCAGTTTAGGCGGGCCGGTGGCCAACGTCCTGACTTTC
TRBD1	TRBV29-1	TRBJ2-6	16	.	CSVGTGGSSGANVLTF	TGCAGCGTAGGGACAGGGGGCAGCTCTGGGGCCAACGTCCTGACTTTC
TRBD1	TRBV30	TRBJ1-1	11	few	CAWQGATEAFF	TGTGCCTGGCAGGGGGCCACTGAAGCTTTCTTT
.	TRBV6-5	TRBJ2-3	16	once	CASSYVGSGSTDTQYF	TGTGCCAGCAGTTACGTTGGGAGCGGAAGCACAGATACGCAGTATTTT
TRBD1	TRBV7-2	TRBJ1-5	17	.	CASSPQPGQGAGQPQHF	TGTGCCAGCAGCCCACAACCAGGACAGGGGGCTGGTCAGCCCCAGCATTTT
.	TRBV15	TRBJ2-5	16	once	CATSRDRWENGETQYF	TGTGCCACCAGCAGAGATCGGTGGGAGAATGGAGAGACCCAGTACTTC
TRBD1	TRBV27	TRBJ2-2	13	once	CAIQAGGTGELFF	TGTGCCATCCAAGCAGGGGGCACCGGGGAGCTGTTTTTT
TRBD1	TRBV7-9	TRBJ2-7	13	once	CASSFDRGYEQYF	TGTGCCAGCAGCTTTGACAGGGGCTACGAGCAGTACTTC
.	TRBV2	TRBJ1-1	13	.	CARGREGNTEAFF	TGTGCCAGGGGAAGGGAGGGGAACACTGAAGCTTTCTTT
.	TRBV14	TRBJ2-2	14	.	CASSQVRVTGELFF	TGTGCCAGCAGCCAAGTACGGGTGACCGGGGAGCTGTTTTTT
TRBD1	TRBV5-4	TRBJ2-7	15	.	CASSLGQGAPYEQYF	TGTGCCAGCAGCTTGGGACAGGGGGCACCCTACGAGCAGTACTTC
.	TRBV18	TRBJ1-1	15	.	CASSPTQIMNTEAFF	TGTGCCAGCTCCCCTACTCAAATTATGAACACTGAAGCTTTCTTT
TRBD1	TRBV7-3	TRBJ2-1	14	many	CASSLGQGHNEQFF	TGTGCCAGCAGTCTCGGACAGGGACACAATGAGCAGTTCTTC
.	TRBV7-8	TRBJ2-4	15	once	CASSSWAGQDNIQYF	TGTGCCAGCAGCTCCTGGGCGGGCCAGGACAACATTCAGTACTTC
.	TRBV28	TRBJ1-5	15	.	CSSSLLSIRNQPQHF	TGTTCCAGCAGTTTACTTAGCATACGCAATCAGCCCCAGCATTTT
TRBD2	TRBV6-5	TRBJ2-1	13	few	CASSGLAGNEQFF	TGTGCCAGCAGCGGACTAGCGGGCAATGAGCAGTTCTTC
.	TRBV7-9	TRBJ2-7	11	.	CASSLDGEQYF	TGTGCCAGCAGCTTAGACGGTGAGCAGTACTTC
TRBD2	TRBV5-4	TRBJ2-1	16	.	CASSRTSVSSYNEQFF	TGTGCCAGCAGCCGGACTAGCGTTAGCTCCTACAATGAGCAGTTCTTC